This TCR beta chain was recorded in a study of CD8 T cells in ankylosing spondylitis (dated by TCRdb to about 2017). Study-level background: T cell receptor beta repertoires were profiled in healthy donors and ankylosing spondylitis patients so that disease-linked TCR variants could be found. The full study cohort was made up of roughly 25 ankylosing spondylitis patients and 108 healthy donors. Peripheral blood samples were taken, and synovial fluid was additionally collected from ankylosing spondylitis patients.

General findings and caveats noted by the study authors: A CD8+ phenotype was shown by the disease-linked clones, which were found at relatively low frequencies in peripheral blood. A TCR beta motif of about 8 highly homologous amino acid variants appeared characteristic of blood from ankylosing spondylitis patients. Some TCR beta motif variants had previously been reported in synovial fluid and blood of reactive arthritis patients, which suggested common disease-initiation mechanisms. Significant enrichment of the disease-linked clones was reported in matched synovial fluid samples from ankylosing spondylitis patients.

Its CDR3 holds 16 amino acids, cysteine through phenylalanine. The sequence is cut down to CDR3 DNA, 48 bases in frame from base 1. The V end loses 0 bases and the J end loses 2 bases, and a stretch of 12 bases separates them. Reading the germline V gene gives CDR1 SGHRS and CDR2 YFSETQ. The table lists this clonotype with a few counts. Its antigen is unknown. No quality values exist for individual bases; no much larger clone is one base distant. Instrument used: Illumina HiSeq 2500. Quantitative 5'-RACE with molecular barcodes was the method used to prepare the TCR beta libraries. The paper's processing steps were these. A new computational method based on a probabilistic model of VDJ rearrangement was used to identify disease-linked TCR variants. TCRdb reworked the public reads: Q25 trimming with fastp, MiXCR clone assembly, productive beta chains retained. Under each unique CDR3 protein, matching rows form one entry showing the most common genes and DNA. The V and J calls follow TCRdb's processing rather than the paper's. The sample records more than 150,000 distinct CDR3 sequences, 10% to 15% of which are singletons. The top ten hold roughly 9.6% of the sample.

Here the chain combines TRBV5-1 and TRBJ2-1; 6 matching bases give a weak D call of TRBD2. The sequencing input was blood, either unsorted or a sorted T cell fraction (not recorded which). The TCR originated in a female donor with ankylosing spondylitis or in good health (not recorded which). The CDR3 corresponds to CASSLVEGRPYNEQFF. Here is the DNA: TGCGCCAGCAGCTTGGTGGAGGGCAGGCCCTACAATGAGCAGTTCTTC.